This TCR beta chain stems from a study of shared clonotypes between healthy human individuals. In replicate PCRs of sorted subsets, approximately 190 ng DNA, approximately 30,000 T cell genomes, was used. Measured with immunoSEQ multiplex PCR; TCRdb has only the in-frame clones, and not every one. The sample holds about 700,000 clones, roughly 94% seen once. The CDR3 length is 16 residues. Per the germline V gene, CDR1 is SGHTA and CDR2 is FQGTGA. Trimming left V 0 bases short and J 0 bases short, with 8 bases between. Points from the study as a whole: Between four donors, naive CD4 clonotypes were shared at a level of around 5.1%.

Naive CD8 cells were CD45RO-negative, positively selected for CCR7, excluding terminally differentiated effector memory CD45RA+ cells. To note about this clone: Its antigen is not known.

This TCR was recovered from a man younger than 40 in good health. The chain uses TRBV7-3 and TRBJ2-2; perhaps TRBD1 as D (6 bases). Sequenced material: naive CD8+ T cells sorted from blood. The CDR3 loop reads CASSLTPGANTGELFF. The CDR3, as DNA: TGTGCCAGCAGCTTAACCCCAGGGGCGAACACCGGGGAGCTGTTTTTT.